This note documents a single TCR beta chain sequence. Its antigen is not yet known. At one end the junction does not follow the germline gene, possibly because of a read error. This sample stems from a study of metastatic and nonmetastatic thyroid tumors (dated by TCRdb to 2018 to 2021). Broadly, across the study: The researchers compared repertoires between peripheral blood samples and tumor or nodule tissue samples from patients with malignant or benign thyroid disease. General study outcomes and caveats: In both blood and tumor samples, TCR beta diversity was reported to be significantly higher in malignant tumors than in benign nodules.

Reading from cysteine to phenylalanine, the CDR3 counts 16 amino acids. Only the CDR3 DNA is retained, 48 bases long and in frame from the first base. From the germline V gene (reference sequence), CDR1 is LNHDA and CDR2 is SQIVND. Preparation of the library involved PCR. Sequencing was performed on an Illumina HiSeq 4000. High-throughput sequencing was used to profile the TCR beta-chain CDR3 region of each patient. As for the original processing: A classifier to discriminate distant-metastatic papillary thyroid cancer patients was built from CDR3 differences across clinicopathological groups. The Shannon index was used to assess repertoire diversity, and the Morisita-Horn index was used to assess tumor-blood repertoire similarity. The raw public data were reprocessed by TCRdb itself: fastp quality trimming at Q25, MiXCR clonotype calling, in-frame beta chains only. The V and J calls were determined by TCRdb, not by the authors. For this sample there are approximately 65,000 clones; approximately 4.1% appear just once. The ten largest clones represent 20% to 25% of the sample.

Before undergoing thyroid surgery, none of the patients had been given any kind of treatment. Using T-cell receptor beta sequencing, the researchers looked back retrospectively at clinical samples from patients, gathered between the early 2010s and the late 2010s. This receptor was taken from a female donor with papillary thyroid cancer or a benign thyroid nodule (not recorded which). Some clones in this sample may be carry-over from other donors' samples. The source material was blood. The receptor chain draws on TRBV19 and TRBJ2-2, with 13 junctional bases fitting TRBD2. This receptor carries the CDR3 CASAKGLAGNTGKLFF. The DNA sequence follows: TGTGCCAGTGCTAAGGGACTAGCGGGAAATACCGGGAAGCTGTTTTTT.